The entry below gives a single T cell receptor beta chain sequence along with its context. Its target is unknown. The time point denotes: week 23, last vaccination. The study gave 300 ug of mutant IDH1 20-mer peptide per vaccine dose, with topical imiquimod. The method was immunoSEQ multiplex PCR; TCRdb's version includes in-frame clones alone and lacks a portion of them. The table has tens of thousands of clones, approximately 89% seen once; the top ten hold about 3.9%. The sample is drawn from a study of a mutant IDH1 vaccine in newly diagnosed glioma. Germline CDR1 reads MGHRA; CDR2 reads YSYEKL. The CDR3 is 14 amino acids. The V and J ends lost 4 bases and 2 bases, in that order; junction bases with no gene match: 4.

The chain carries TRBV4-1 and TRBJ2-5, with 7 bases lining up with TRBD2. This receptor was taken from a man aged 45-60 years with glioma. The input for sequencing was PBMCs, taken from a glioma patient whose treatment included an IDH1 peptide vaccine. CDR3 in DNA: TGCGCCAGCAGCCCCATGGGACTACAAGAGACCCAGTACTTC. Translating gives CASSPMGLQETQYF.